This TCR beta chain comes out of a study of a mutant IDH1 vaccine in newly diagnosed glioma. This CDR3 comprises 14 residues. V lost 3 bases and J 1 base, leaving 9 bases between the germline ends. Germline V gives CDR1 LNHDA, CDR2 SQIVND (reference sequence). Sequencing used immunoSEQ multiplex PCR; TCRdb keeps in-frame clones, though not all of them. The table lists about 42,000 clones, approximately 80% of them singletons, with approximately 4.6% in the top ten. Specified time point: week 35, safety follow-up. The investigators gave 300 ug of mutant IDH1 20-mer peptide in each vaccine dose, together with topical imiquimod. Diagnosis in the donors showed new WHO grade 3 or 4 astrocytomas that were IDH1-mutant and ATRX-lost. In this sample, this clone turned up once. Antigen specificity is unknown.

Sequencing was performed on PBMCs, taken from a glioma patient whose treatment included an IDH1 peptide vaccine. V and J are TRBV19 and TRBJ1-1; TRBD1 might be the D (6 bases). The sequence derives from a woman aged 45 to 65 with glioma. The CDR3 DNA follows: TGTGCCAGTAGTATTTGGGGGGCGAACACTGAAGCTTTCTTT. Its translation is CASSIWGANTEAFF. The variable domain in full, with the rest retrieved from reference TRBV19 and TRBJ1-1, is DGGITQSPKYLFRKEGQNVTLSCEQNLNHDAMYWYRQDPGQGLRLIYYSQIVNDFQKGDIAEGYSVSREKKESFPLTVTSAQKNPTAFYLCASSIWGANTEAFFGQGTRLTVV.